Listed here is a single T cell receptor beta chain. The germline V and J ends were trimmed by 1 base and 7 bases, with 7 bases remaining between them. Germline V gives CDR1 MNHNS, CDR2 SASEGT. CDR3 length: 13 amino acids. Method: immunoSEQ multiplex PCR; TCRdb's copy keeps in-frame clones and lacks some. The sample records about 490,000 clones, 70% to 85% being singletons. The sample comes from a study of shared clonotypes between healthy human individuals. The V gene is TRBV6-1, the J gene TRBJ2-2, with D tentatively TRBD1 (6 bases). This TCR was recovered from a woman between 40 and 50 years old in good health. Some clones in this sample may be carry-over from other donors' samples. What was sequenced was PBMCs. The CDR3: CASSEGTVGELFF. CDR3 nucleotide sequence: TGTGCCAGCAGTGAAGGGACAGTCGGGGAGCTGTTTTTT.